This T cell receptor beta chain was profiled in a study of human T cells and chemical hapten exposure. Study observations and caveats: Those TCRs sitting above 1 in 1000 frequency stayed the same with DPC sensitization.

Time point indicated: patch test 3, about 24 weeks after DPC sensitization. Treatment described: therapeutic diphenylcyclopropenone sensitization with weekly scalp DPC. The CDR3 runs to 11 residues. V lost 4 bases and J lost 6, with 7 bases in between. Germline CDR1 and CDR2: MNHEY and SVGAGI. MiXCR, applied by TCRdb to the RACE reads, yields one record per CDR3 protein. The sample yields some 84,000 distinct CDR3 sequences, 10% to 14% seen once. The table lists this clonotype with a few counts. Its antigen remains unknown. This TCR was sampled from a woman aged 45-59 years with alopecia areata. Some clones in this sample may be carry-over from other donors' samples. The chain carries TRBV6-5 and TRBJ2-7; no firm D call. The source was whole blood, collected in connection with sensitization to the hapten diphenylcyclopropenone (DPC). CDR3 sequence reads: CASSFLTEQYF. The CDR3 DNA follows: TGTGCCAGCAGTTTTCTGACCGAGCAGTACTTC.